This T cell receptor (beta chain) was retrieved from a study of blood T cell repertoires in COVID-19. The overall study: COVID-19 samples, acute and convalescent, were from the United States, Italy and Spain. From T cells, B-cell-depleted T cells, or PBMCs came the material, which was cDNA or gDNA.

Method: immunoSEQ multiplex PCR; TCRdb's copy keeps in-frame clones and lacks some. The top ten hold under 0.7% of the sample, which has 170,000 or so clones, approximately 86% seen once. The CDR3 loop spans 14 amino acids. Deletions cut 3 bases from V and 1 base from J, with 8 bases between. The germline CDR1 and CDR2 sequences are SGHKS and YYEKEE (reference sequence). The gene calls are TRBV5-5 and TRBJ2-1; a weak D match, TRBD1 (5 bases). The receptor comes from a man between 60 and 75 years old with COVID-19, enrolled during active disease. Sequencing input: peripheral blood. CDR3 sequence (DNA): TGTGCCAGCAGCTCAAGGGGTTCCTACAATGAGCAGTTCTTC. Translation gives CASSSRGSYNEQFF.